The rows below give T cell receptor beta chains drawn from one sample of a study of radiotherapy plus CTLA-4 blockade in lung cancer. Assay used: immunoSEQ multiplex PCR; TCRdb lists only in-frame clones, some missing. The sample lists about 100,000 clones, 83% occurring once. Here the sequenced sample was peripheral blood, taken from a patient treated with radiotherapy plus ipilimumab. Receptors were obtained from a human donor with non-small cell lung cancer who had stable disease on radiotherapy plus ipilimumab. Both conserved end residues are part of each CDR3. Each record gives: J gene, CDR3 length, clone size, D gene, V gene, CDR3 protein, CDR3 DNA. The D gene is left open where the match is weak. Only some rows state a clone size, as once, few, many or a class for expanded clones.

TRBJ2-3 16 . TRBD2 TRBV30 CAWSVITSGTRDTQYF TGTGCCTGGAGTGTAATAACTAGCGGGACCAGAGATACGCAGTATTTT
TRBJ2-7 17 . . TRBV7-9 CASSLAGLRKVGLEQYF TGTGCCAGCAGCTTAGCAGGGTTGAGGAAAGTGGGCCTCGAGCAGTACTTC
TRBJ2-4 17 . . TRBV5-5 CASSTIGGSVVESIQYF TGTGCCAGCAGCACCATTGGCGGTAGTGTGGTCGAAAGCATTCAGTACTTC
TRBJ2-7 16 . TRBD2 TRBV11-2 CASSLGLGGRPYEQYF TGTGCCAGCAGCTTAGGATTGGGAGGGCGGCCCTACGAGCAGTACTTC
TRBJ2-3 15 . TRBD2 TRBV5-1 CASSSRGVITDTQYF TGCGCCAGCAGCTCCCGGGGGGTTATCACAGATACGCAGTATTTT
TRBJ1-5 15 once TRBD1 TRBV10-1 CASRGSTGLNQPQHF TGCGCCAGCAGGGGATCGACAGGGCTGAATCAGCCCCAGCATTTT
TRBJ2-1 15 . . TRBV19 CASSMGLQVYNEQFF TGTGCCAGTAGTATGGGACTGCAAGTCTACAATGAGCAGTTCTTC
TRBJ2-1 17 once . TRBV7-3 CASSPARWGSSYNEQFF TGTGCCAGCAGCCCAGCGAGGTGGGGGAGCTCCTACAATGAGCAGTTCTTC
TRBJ1-1 15 . TRBD1 TRBV5-8 CASSPGQGAVTEAFF TGTGCCAGCAGCCCCGGACAGGGGGCGGTCACTGAAGCTTTCTTT
TRBJ2-5 12 . . TRBV4-2 CASSQEGETQYF TGTGCCAGCAGCCAAGAGGGGGAGACCCAGTACTTC
TRBJ2-2 16 . . TRBV19 CASSIGGGRAVGELFF TGTGCCAGTAGTATAGGCGGGGGCAGGGCTGTCGGGGAGCTGTTTTTT
TRBJ2-1 16 . . TRBV15 CATSRGGLDSYNEQFF TGTGCCACCAGCAGAGGGGGATTGGACTCCTACAATGAGCAGTTCTTC
TRBJ1-1 14 . . TRBV5-6 CASSPKGDPTEAFF TGTGCCAGCAGCCCTAAGGGGGATCCGACTGAAGCTTTCTTT
TRBJ2-1 17 . TRBD2 TRBV5-6 CASSRRTSGRIYNEQFF TGTGCCAGCAGCAGGCGGACTAGCGGGAGGATCTACAATGAGCAGTTCTTC
TRBJ2-1 12 . . TRBV29-1 CSVGVTYNEQFF TGCAGCGTGGGGGTCACCTACAATGAGCAGTTCTTC
TRBJ2-5 14 . TRBD1 TRBV28 CASSQTGIRETQYF TGTGCCAGCAGTCAGACAGGGATTAGGGAGACCCAGTACTTC
TRBJ2-5 15 . TRBD2 TRBV7-9 CASSLLGLEEETQYF TGTGCCAGCAGCCTTTTGGGACTAGAAGAAGAGACCCAGTACTTC
TRBJ1-2 12 . . TRBV13 CASSLREYGYTF TGTGCCAGCAGCTTAAGAGAGTATGGCTACACCTTC
TRBJ1-1 13 . TRBD1 TRBV30 CAWSSQGGTEAFF TGTGCCTGGAGTAGTCAGGGGGGCACTGAAGCTTTCTTT
TRBJ1-2 13 . . TRBV28 CASSLVGGNGYTF TGTGCCAGCAGTTTAGTAGGGGGTAATGGCTACACCTTC
TRBJ2-5 13 . TRBD1 TRBV28 CASSRTGLETQYF TGTGCCAGCAGTCGGACAGGGTTAGAGACCCAGTACTTC
TRBJ2-5 16 . TRBD2 TRBV10-2 CASSEGLAGGQETQYF TGCGCCAGCAGTGAGGGGTTAGCGGGGGGGCAAGAGACCCAGTACTTC
TRBJ2-3 16 . TRBD2 TRBV27 CASSLIPGLATDTQYF TGTGCCAGCAGTTTAATTCCCGGACTAGCGACAGATACGCAGTATTTT
TRBJ2-2 15 . . TRBV27 CASSSRTILPGELFF TGTGCCAGCAGTTCCCGGACTATCCTCCCCGGGGAGCTGTTTTTT
TRBJ2-3 12 . . TRBV11-2 CASSYEADTQYF TGTGCCAGCAGCTACGAGGCAGATACGCAGTATTTT
TRBJ1-3 15 once . TRBV11-2 CASSLVRSSGNTIYF TGTGCCAGCAGCTTAGTGAGAAGCTCTGGAAACACCATATATTTT
TRBJ2-7 14 . . TRBV19 CASRVGSGSYEQYF TGTGCCAGTAGGGTGGGGAGTGGGTCCTACGAGCAGTACTTC
TRBJ2-2 11 once . TRBV28 CASSLTGELFF TGTGCCAGCAGTTTAACCGGGGAGCTGTTTTTT
TRBJ1-4 13 . . TRBV4-1 CASSQERTGKLFF TGCGCCAGCAGCCAAGAACGGACTGGGAAACTGTTTTTT
TRBJ2-1 17 . TRBD1 TRBV9 CASSARDRVIVGNEQFF TGTGCCAGCAGCGCCCGGGACAGGGTAATTGTAGGTAATGAGCAGTTCTTC
TRBJ2-3 17 . TRBD2 TRBV7-2 CASSLFTSGYPTDTQYF TGTGCCAGCAGCCTCTTCACTAGCGGGTATCCGACAGATACGCAGTATTTT
TRBJ1-1 17 . TRBD1 TRBV9 CASSAELTGPLNTEAFF TGTGCCAGCAGCGCCGAGTTGACAGGGCCTTTGAACACTGAAGCTTTCTTT
TRBJ2-1 15 . . TRBV5-1 CASSLVRNSYNEQFF TGCGCCAGCAGCTTGGTACGTAACTCGTACAATGAGCAGTTCTTC
TRBJ1-6 15 few TRBD1 TRBV6-1 CASSQYGTVNSPLHF TGTGCCAGCAGCCAGTACGGGACAGTTAATTCACCCCTCCACTTT
TRBJ1-1 16 . . TRBV6-5 CASSYSSGVRYTEAFF TGTGCCAGCAGTTACTCGAGTGGGGTGAGGTACACTGAAGCTTTCTTT
TRBJ2-7 15 . . TRBV14 CASSQGGLTTYEQYF TGTGCCAGCAGCCAAGGGGGACTGACTACCTACGAGCAGTACTTC
TRBJ2-2 16 . TRBD2 TRBV5-1 CASKTSGSKWTGELFF TGCGCCAGCAAGACTAGCGGGAGTAAGTGGACCGGGGAGCTGTTTTTT
TRBJ2-7 13 . TRBD1 TRBV11-2 CASSFPGQAEQYF TGTGCCAGCAGCTTCCCGGGACAGGCCGAGCAGTACTTC
TRBJ2-1 15 . . TRBV7-6 CASSLGGGHHNEQFF TGTGCCAGCAGCTTAGGCGGGGGACACCACAATGAGCAGTTCTTC
TRBJ2-2 15 . TRBD1 TRBV10-3 CAISTGTGNTGELFF TGTGCCATCAGCACCGGGACAGGAAACACCGGGGAGCTGTTTTTT
TRBJ1-1 13 . . TRBV6-1 CASRLTANTEAFF TGTGCCAGCAGACTGACAGCGAACACTGAAGCTTTCTTT
TRBJ2-7 14 . . TRBV10-3 CAISERSADDEQYF TGTGCCATCAGTGAGCGGAGCGCCGACGACGAGCAGTACTTC